This T cell receptor beta chain was observed in a study of T cell repertoires in cytomegalovirus infection. Study-wide context: Shared public TCR beta signatures pointed to both CMV infection and a matching HLA type. Study results and limitations: HLA-C-restricted CMV clonotypes gave the most frequent clonotype in two of eight donors. The study identified carriers of CMV plus the relevant HLA from cumulative public TCR beta family frequency.

This clonotype was observed at least ten times. Its antigen is undetermined. CDR1 is MNHEY and CDR2 is SVGAGI in the germline V gene. V lost 2 bases and J 5 bases, leaving 13 bases between the germline ends. The CDR3 sequence is 16 residues long. TCRdb re-derived calls from the reads in MiXCR, one entry per CDR3 protein. The top ten hold approximately 12% of the sample, which has about 310,000 distinct CDR3 sequences, around a sixth seen once. The receptor was derived from a human donor in good health (CMV status not recorded). Some clones in this sample may be carry-over from other donors' samples. The chain joins TRBV6-5 to TRBJ1-6; TRBD1 might be the D (6 bases). The sample was PBMCs. The chain's CDR3 is CASSYPPGHDNSPLHF. CDR3 nucleotides: TGTGCCAGCAGTTACCCCCCGGGACATGATAATTCACCCCTCCACTTT.